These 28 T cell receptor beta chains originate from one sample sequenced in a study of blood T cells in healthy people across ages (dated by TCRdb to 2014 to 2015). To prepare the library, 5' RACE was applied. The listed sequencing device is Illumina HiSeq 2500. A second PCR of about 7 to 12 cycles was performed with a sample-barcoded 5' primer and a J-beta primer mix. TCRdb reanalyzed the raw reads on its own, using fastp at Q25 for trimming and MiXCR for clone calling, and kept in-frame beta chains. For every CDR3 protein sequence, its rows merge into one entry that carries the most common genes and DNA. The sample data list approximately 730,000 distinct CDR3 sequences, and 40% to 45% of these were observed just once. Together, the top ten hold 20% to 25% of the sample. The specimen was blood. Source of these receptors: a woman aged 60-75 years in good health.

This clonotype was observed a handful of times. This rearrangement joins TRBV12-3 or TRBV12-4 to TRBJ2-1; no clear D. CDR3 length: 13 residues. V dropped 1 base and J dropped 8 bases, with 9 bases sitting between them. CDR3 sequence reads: CASSLEDRYEQFF. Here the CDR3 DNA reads TGTGCCAGCAGTTTAGAGGATCGGTATGAGCAGTTCTTC.

CDR3 in amino acids: CSARDRGAREYEQYF. The CDR3 DNA reads as TGCAGTGCTAGAGATAGGGGGGCGCGGGAGTACGAGCAGTACTTC. The rearrangement joins TRBV20-1 to TRBJ2-7; D is possibly TRBD2 (7 bases). The CDR3 runs to 15 residues. The V end lost 0 bases, the J end lost 4 bases, and 16 bases lay between the germline ends. The V gene's germline CDR1 is DFQATT and CDR2 SNEGSKA (reference sequence).

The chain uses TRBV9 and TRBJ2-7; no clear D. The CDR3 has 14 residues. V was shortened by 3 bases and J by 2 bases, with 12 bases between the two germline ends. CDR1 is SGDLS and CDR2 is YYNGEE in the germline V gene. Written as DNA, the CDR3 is TGTGCCAGCAGCGCGGACGGCAGCACCTACGAGCAGTACTTC. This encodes CASSADGSTYEQYF.

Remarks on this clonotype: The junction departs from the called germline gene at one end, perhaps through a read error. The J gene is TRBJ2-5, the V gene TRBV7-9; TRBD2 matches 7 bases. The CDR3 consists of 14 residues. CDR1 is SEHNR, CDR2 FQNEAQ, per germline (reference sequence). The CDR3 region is CASSVASGMGTQYF. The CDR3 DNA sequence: TGTGCCAGCAGCGTAGCGAGCGGGATGGGGACCCAGTACTTC.

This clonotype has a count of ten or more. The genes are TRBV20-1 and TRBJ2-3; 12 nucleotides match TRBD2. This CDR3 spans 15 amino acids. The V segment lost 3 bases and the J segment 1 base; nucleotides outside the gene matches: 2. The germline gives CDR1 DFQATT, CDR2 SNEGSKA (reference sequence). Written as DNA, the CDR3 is TGCAGTGCTAGTCGACTAGCGGGAGGCACAGATACGCAGTATTTT. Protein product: CSASRLAGGTDTQYF.

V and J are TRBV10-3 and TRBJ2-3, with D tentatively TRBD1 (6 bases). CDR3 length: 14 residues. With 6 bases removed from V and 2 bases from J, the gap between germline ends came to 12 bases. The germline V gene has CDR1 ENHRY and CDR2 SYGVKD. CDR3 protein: CAISRDIDTDTQYF. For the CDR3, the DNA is TGTGCCATCAGCCGGGACATAGACACAGATACGCAGTATTTT.

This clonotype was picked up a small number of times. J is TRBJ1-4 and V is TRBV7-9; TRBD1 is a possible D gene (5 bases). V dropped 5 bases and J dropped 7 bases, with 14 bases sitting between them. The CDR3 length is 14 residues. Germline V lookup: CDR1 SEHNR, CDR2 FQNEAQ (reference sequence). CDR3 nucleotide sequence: TGTGCCAGCAGCCCAAGTGCAGGGAGTGAAAAACTGTTTTTT. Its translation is CASSPSAGSEKLFF.

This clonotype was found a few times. In nucleotides, the CDR3 is TGCAGTGCTAGAGATGAACTAGCGGGAGACACAGATACGCAGTATTTT. Amino acids: CSARDELAGDTDTQYF. The V and J genes are TRBV20-1 and TRBJ2-3, with 11 bases identical to TRBD2. The CDR3 loop spans 16 amino acids. Unmatched junction bases numbered 4, after V lost 0 bases and J lost 2 bases. In germline, CDR1 is DFQATT, CDR2 SNEGSKA (reference sequence).

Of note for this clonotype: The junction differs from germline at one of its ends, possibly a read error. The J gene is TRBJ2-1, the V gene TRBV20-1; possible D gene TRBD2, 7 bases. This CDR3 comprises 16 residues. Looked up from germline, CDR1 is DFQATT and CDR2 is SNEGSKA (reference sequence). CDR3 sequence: CSAVSLGGPAYNGQFF. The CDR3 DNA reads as TGCAGTGCGGTATCCTTGGGGGGGCCCGCCTACAATGGGCAGTTCTTC.

The CDR3 region has the DNA TGTGCCAGCGCCATCGGATACAGCACAGATACGCAGTATTTT. Its protein product is CASAIGYSTDTQYF. The rearrangement links TRBV12-3 or TRBV12-4 to TRBJ2-3; unclear D gene. Between the trimmed V and J ends, which lost 8 bases and 0 bases, there was a span of 12 bases. The CDR3 has 14 amino acids.

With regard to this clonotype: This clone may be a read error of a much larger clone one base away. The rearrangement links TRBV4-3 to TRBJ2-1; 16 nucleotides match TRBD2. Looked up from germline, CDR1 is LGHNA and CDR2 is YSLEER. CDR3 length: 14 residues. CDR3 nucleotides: TGCGCCGGCAGCCCGGGACTAGCGGGAGGGGAGCAGTTCTTC. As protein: CAGSPGLAGGEQFF.

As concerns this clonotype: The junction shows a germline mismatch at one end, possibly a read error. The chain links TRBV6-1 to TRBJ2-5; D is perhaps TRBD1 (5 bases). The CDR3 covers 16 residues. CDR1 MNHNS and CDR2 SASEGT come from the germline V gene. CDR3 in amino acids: CTSSEALWGNQETQYF. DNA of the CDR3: TGTACCAGCAGTGAAGCGTTATGGGGCAACCAAGAGACCCAGTACTTC.

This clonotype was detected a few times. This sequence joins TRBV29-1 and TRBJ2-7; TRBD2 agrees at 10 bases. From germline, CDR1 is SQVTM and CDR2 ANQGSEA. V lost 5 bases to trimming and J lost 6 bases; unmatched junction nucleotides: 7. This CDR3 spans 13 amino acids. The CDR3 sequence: CSVLEASGGEQYF. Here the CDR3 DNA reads TGCAGCGTTCTGGAGGCTAGCGGGGGCGAGCAGTACTTC.

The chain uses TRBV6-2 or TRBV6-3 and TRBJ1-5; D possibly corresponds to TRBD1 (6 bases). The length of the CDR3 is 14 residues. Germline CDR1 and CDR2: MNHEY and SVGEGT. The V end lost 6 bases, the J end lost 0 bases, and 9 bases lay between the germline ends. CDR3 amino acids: CASSGQSSNQPQHF. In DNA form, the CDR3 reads TGTGCCAGCAGCGGACAGTCTAGCAATCAGCCCCAGCATTTT.

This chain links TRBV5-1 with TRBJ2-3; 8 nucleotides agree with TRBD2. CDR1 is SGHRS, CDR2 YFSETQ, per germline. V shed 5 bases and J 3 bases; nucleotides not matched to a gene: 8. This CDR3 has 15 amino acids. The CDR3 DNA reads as TGCGCCAGCAGGGGTCGGCCGGGGGGGACAGATACGCAGTATTTT. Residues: CASRGRPGGTDTQYF.

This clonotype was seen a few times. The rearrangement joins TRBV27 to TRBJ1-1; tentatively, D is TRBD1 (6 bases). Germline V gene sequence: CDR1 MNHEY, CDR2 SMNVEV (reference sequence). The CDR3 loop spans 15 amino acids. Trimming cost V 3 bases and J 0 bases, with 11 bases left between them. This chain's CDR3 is CASSFQGPMNTEAFF. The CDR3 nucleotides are TGTGCCAGCAGTTTTCAGGGGCCCATGAACACTGAAGCTTTCTTT.

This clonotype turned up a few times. CDR3 amino acids: CASSLALTSDTQYF. The CDR3 DNA reads as TGTGCCAGCAGCTTGGCCCTGACTTCAGATACGCAGTATTTT. The rearrangement joins TRBV7-7 to TRBJ2-3; D call uncertain. This CDR3 is 14 amino acids long. V was cut by 3 bases and J by 4 bases, with 11 bases left in between. The germline V gene has CDR1 SSHAT and CDR2 FNYEAQ (reference sequence).

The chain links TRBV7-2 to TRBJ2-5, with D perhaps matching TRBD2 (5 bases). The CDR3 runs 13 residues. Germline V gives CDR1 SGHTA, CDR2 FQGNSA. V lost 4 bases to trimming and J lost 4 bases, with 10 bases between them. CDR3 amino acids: CASSSAERETQYF. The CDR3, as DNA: TGTGCCAGCAGCTCAGCGGAGCGAGAGACCCAGTACTTC.

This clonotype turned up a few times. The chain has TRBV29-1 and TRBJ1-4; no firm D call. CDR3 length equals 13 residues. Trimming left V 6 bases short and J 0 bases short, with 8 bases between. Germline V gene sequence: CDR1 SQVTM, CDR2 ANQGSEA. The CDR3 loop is CSVRRPTNEKLFF. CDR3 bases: TGCAGCGTCCGACGGCCAACTAATGAAAAACTGTTTTTT.

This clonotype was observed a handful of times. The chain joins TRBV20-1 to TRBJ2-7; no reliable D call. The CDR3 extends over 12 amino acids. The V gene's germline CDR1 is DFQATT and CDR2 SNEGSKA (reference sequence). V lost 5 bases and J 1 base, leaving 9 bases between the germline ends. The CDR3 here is CSAPLGSYEQYF. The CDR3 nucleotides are TGCAGTGCTCCTCTCGGTTCCTACGAGCAGTACTTC.

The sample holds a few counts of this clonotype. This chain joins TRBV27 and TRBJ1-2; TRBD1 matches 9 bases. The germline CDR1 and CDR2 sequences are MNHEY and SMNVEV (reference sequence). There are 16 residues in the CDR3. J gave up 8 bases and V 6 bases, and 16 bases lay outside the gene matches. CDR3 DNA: TGTGCCAGCAGGCCACCCGGGGGACAGGGAGTGGAGGGCTACACCTTC. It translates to CASRPPGGQGVEGYTF.

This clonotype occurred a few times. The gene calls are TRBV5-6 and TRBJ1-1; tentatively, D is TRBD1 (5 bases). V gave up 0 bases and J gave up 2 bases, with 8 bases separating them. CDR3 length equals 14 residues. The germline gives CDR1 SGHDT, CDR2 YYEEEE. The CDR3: CASSLVRVNTEAFF. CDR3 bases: TGTGCCAGCAGCTTGGTCAGGGTTAACACTGAAGCTTTCTTT. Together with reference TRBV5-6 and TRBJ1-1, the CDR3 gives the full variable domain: DAGVTQSPTHLIKTRGQQVTLRCSPKSGHDTVSWYQQALGQGPQFIFQYYEEEERQRGNFPDRFSGHQFPNYSSELNVNALLLGDSALYLCASSLVRVNTEAFFGQGTRLTVV.

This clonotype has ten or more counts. Written as DNA, the CDR3 is TGCAGCGTCCCTCAACGACAGGGTACCTACGAGCAGTACTTC. Translated, it gives CSVPQRQGTYEQYF. The rearrangement uses TRBV29-1 and TRBJ2-7, with 7 nucleotides matching TRBD1. V lost 6 bases to trimming and J lost 2 bases; unmatched junction nucleotides: 10. The CDR3 is made up of 14 amino acids. The germline CDR1 and CDR2 sequences are SQVTM and ANQGSEA.

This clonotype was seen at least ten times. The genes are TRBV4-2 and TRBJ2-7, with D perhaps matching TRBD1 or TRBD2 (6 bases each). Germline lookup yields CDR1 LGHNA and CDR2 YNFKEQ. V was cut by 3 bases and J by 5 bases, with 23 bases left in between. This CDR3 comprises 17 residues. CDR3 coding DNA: TGTGCCAGCAGCCAGGGGGGACACCTAAACTCAGCTAACGAGCAGTACTTC. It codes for CASSQGGHLNSANEQYF.

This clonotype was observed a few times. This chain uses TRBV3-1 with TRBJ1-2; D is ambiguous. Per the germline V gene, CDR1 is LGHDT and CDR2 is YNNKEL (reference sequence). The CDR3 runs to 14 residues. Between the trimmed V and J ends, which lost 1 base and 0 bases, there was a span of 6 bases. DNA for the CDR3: TGTGCCAGCAGCCAAGGTCGCGCTAACTATGGCTACACCTTC. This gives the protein CASSQGRANYGYTF.

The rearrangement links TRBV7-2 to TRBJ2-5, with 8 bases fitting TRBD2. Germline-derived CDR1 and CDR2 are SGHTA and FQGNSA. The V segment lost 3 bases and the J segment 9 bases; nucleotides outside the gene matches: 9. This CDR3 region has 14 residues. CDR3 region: CASSLGLAGLAQYF. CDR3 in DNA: TGTGCCAGCAGCTTGGGTCTAGCGGGCCTAGCCCAGTACTTC.

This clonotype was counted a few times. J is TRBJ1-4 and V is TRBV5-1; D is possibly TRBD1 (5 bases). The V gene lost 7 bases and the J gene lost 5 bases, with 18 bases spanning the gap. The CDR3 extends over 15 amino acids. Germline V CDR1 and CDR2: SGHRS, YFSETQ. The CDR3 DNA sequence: TGCGCCAGCCGACCGACGACAGTTGAGAATGAAAAACTGTTTTTT. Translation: CASRPTTVENEKLFF.

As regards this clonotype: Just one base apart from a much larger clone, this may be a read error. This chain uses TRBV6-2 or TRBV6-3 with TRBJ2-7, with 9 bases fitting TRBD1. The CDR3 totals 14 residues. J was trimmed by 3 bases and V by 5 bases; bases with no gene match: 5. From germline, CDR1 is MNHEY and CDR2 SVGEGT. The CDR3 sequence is CASSAQGAVYEQYF. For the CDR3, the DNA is TGTGCCAGCAGTGCACAGGGGGCAGTCTACGAGCAGTACTTC.